This T cell receptor beta chain derives from a study of blood T cell repertoires in COVID-19. Whole-study context: The samples span acute and convalescent COVID-19 from the United States, Italy and Spain. Sources were T cells, B-cell-depleted T cells, or PBMCs; the material itself was cDNA or gDNA.

The ends were cut back, 5 bases at V and 5 bases at J, with 10 bases in the middle. The CDR3 runs 12 residues. CDR1 is SEHNR and CDR2 is FQNEAQ in the germline V gene (reference sequence). Original methodology: Amplifying reference gene primers gave estimates of nucleated cell counts. Profiling relied on immunoSEQ multiplex PCR, and the TCRdb table lists in-frame clones only, not all of them. V and J calls and clone size are as listed in that table; D and trimming were resolved from the DNA. This table holds a few hundred thousand clones, around 84% found once. The genes are TRBV7-9 and TRBJ2-7, with unresolved D. The sample comprised peripheral blood. This clonotype was obtained from a woman younger than 30 with acute or convalescent COVID-19. The DNA of the CDR3 is TGTGCCAGCAGCGAATTACTCGACGAGCAGTACTTC. It is translated as CASSELLDEQYF.